These 7 T cell receptor beta chains originate from one sample sequenced in a study of OX40 agonist ivuxolimab in advanced cancers. Assay used: immunoSEQ multiplex PCR; TCRdb lists only in-frame clones, some missing. The profile shows 30,000 to 45,000 clones, about 87% of them singletons. The specimen was CD4+ or CD8+ T cells sorted from blood, collected in a trial of the OX40 agonist ivuxolimab. The receptors derive from an adult with an advanced solid tumor such as melanoma, head and neck, liver or kidney cancer.

The V call is TRBV6-5, the J call TRBJ2-4, with unresolved D. V lost 4 bases to trimming and J lost 12 bases, with 22 bases between them. This CDR3 contains 15 residues. Germline assignment: CDR1 MNHEY and CDR2 SVGAGI. Written as DNA, the CDR3 is TGTGCCAGCAGTTCCAACCGGGCCCCCACGAGCACTCAGTACTTC. Amino acids: CASSSNRAPTSTQYF.

This rearrangement joins TRBV27 to TRBJ2-7, with 8 bases fitting TRBD2. With V trimmed by 3 bases and J by 3 bases, 7 bases remained unmatched. Germline V gene lookup returns CDR1 MNHEY and CDR2 SMNVEV (reference sequence). There are 15 residues in the CDR3. The CDR3 is CASSLRWRGVYEQYF. The CDR3 coding sequence is TGTGCCAGCAGTTTGCGTTGGCGGGGGGTCTACGAGCAGTACTTC.

The V gene is TRBV6-5, the J gene TRBJ2-7, with no clear D. V lost 5 bases and J lost 0, with 11 bases in between. This CDR3 has 14 residues. Germline V gene lookup returns CDR1 MNHEY and CDR2 SVGAGI. The CDR3 DNA reads as TGTGCCAGCAGTAGCGACTGGAGCTCCTACGAGCAGTACTTC. This translates into CASSSDWSSYEQYF.

V is TRBV18 and J is TRBJ1-2, with D possibly TRBD1 on 5 matching bases. Germline CDR1 is KGHSH and CDR2 is LQKENI. The CDR3 sequence is 14 residues long. V lost 6 bases and J 7 bases, leaving 18 bases between the germline ends. The chain's CDR3 is CASSSPRVKGGYTF. In nucleotides, the CDR3 is TGTGCCAGCTCGTCCCCCAGGGTAAAGGGTGGCTACACCTTC.

This clone showed up just a few times. This chain links TRBV5-1 with TRBJ2-5, with D uncertain. The CDR3 loop spans 13 amino acids. Germline lookup yields CDR1 SGHRS and CDR2 YFSETQ. The V end lost 4 bases, the J end lost 7 bases, and 14 bases lay between the germline ends. The CDR3 sequence: CASSPGPLGTQYF. The DNA for the CDR3 is TGCGCCAGCAGCCCGGGTCCCCTCGGGACCCAGTACTTC.

This clone has just a few counts. Additional DNA sequences in this sample encode the identical CDR3. The chain uses TRBV6-5 and TRBJ1-1, with D possibly matching TRBD1 (5 bases). Germline V gene data show CDR1 as MNHEY and CDR2 as SVGAGI. Trimming took 6 bases from V and 4 from J, leaving 12 bases between them. The CDR3 is made up of 13 amino acids. CDR3 in DNA: TGTGCCAGCAGCTATCAGGGCTCCACTGAAGCTTTCTTT. As protein: CASSYQGSTEAFF.

The genes are TRBV6-1 and TRBJ1-1; 7 bases are a match to TRBD1. The trim removed 4 bases at V and 4 bases at J, leaving 6 bases unmatched. This CDR3 comprises 14 residues. CDR1 and CDR2 from the germline V gene are MNHNS and SASEGT. CDR3 sequence (DNA): TGTGCCAGCAGTGGACAGGGCGGGAGCACTGAAGCTTTCTTT. Encoded protein: CASSGQGGSTEAFF.